Presented here are 7 T cell receptor beta chains from one specimen sequenced in a study of control samples from healthy donors and cancer patients. Assay: immunoSEQ multiplex PCR; the TCRdb copy retains only in-frame clones and omits some. The sample shows 88,000 or so clones, over 90% of them seen only once. Sequences were obtained from blood. These TCRs come from a young woman in good health.

Details on this clone: At one end the junction does not follow the germline gene, possibly because of a read error. The V and J genes are TRBV7-7 and TRBJ2-3; the match to TRBD2 covers 8 bases. Germline lookup yields CDR1 SSHAT and CDR2 FNYEAQ (reference sequence). This CDR3 contains 14 residues. CDR3 in amino acids: CASSFSGGADTQYF. The CDR3 nucleotides are TGTGCTAGCAGCTTCTCGGGGGGGGCAGATACGCAGTATTTT.

The chain has TRBV6-5 and TRBJ1-2; D may be TRBD1 (5 bases). Germline V CDR1 and CDR2: MNHEY, SVGAGI. V shed 6 bases and J shed 1 base, with 12 bases lying between them. The CDR3 extends over 14 amino acids. The DNA for the CDR3 is TGTGCCAGCAGGGGGGACGCCCTTAACTATGGCTACACCTTC. It specifies CASRGDALNYGYTF.

The V call is TRBV7-9, the J call TRBJ1-2; 8 nucleotides align to TRBD1. The trim removed 5 bases at V and 2 bases at J, leaving 4 bases unmatched. The germline V gene has CDR1 SEHNR and CDR2 FQNEAQ (reference sequence). The CDR3 has 14 amino acids. CDR3 DNA: TGTGCCAGCAGCCCGCGGACAGGGAACTATGGCTACACCTTC. Residues: CASSPRTGNYGYTF.

This chain joins TRBV4-1 and TRBJ2-7, with D unresolved. V lost 2 bases to trimming and J lost 4 bases, with 12 bases between them. Germline CDR1 is MGHRA and CDR2 is YSYEKL. The CDR3 spans 14 residues. The CDR3 spells CASSQLIGSYEQYF. The CDR3 bases are TGCGCCAGCAGCCAACTTATCGGCTCATACGAGCAGTACTTC.

In DNA form, the CDR3 reads TGTGCCAGCAGTTTAACGTCGACGGTGAACACTGAAGCTTTCTTT. Its translation: CASSLTSTVNTEAFF. J is TRBJ1-1 and V is TRBV27; D remains ambiguous. The CDR3 extends over 15 amino acids. The V and J ends lost 2 bases and 0 bases respectively, with 10 bases between them. Germline CDR1 is MNHEY and CDR2 is SMNVEV (reference sequence).

In DNA form, the CDR3 reads TGTGCCAGCACCTACCCTCCCGGGGGCCGGGAAAAACTGTTTTTT. The encoded protein is CASTYPPGGREKLFF. The gene calls are TRBV28 and TRBJ1-4; tentatively, D is TRBD1 (6 bases). V lost 7 bases and J 8 bases, leaving 20 bases between the germline ends. The germline CDR1 and CDR2 sequences are MDHEN and SYDVKM. The CDR3 length is 15 residues. Filled out from reference TRBV28 and TRBJ1-4, the complete variable domain reads DVKVTQSSRYLVKRTGEKVFLECVQDMDHENMFWYRQDPGLGLRLIYFSYDVKMKEKGDIPEGYSVSREKKERFSLILESASTNQTSMYLCASTYPPGGREKLFFGSGTQLSVL.

The gene calls are TRBV19 and TRBJ2-1; weak D call: TRBD2 (6 bases). This CDR3 has 15 amino acids. In germline, CDR1 is LNHDA, CDR2 SQIVND (reference sequence). V lost 3 bases to trimming and J lost 3 bases, with 12 bases between them. The CDR3 loop is CASSISAGNYNEQFF. The CDR3 DNA sequence: TGTGCCAGTAGTATTTCGGCGGGAAACTACAATGAGCAGTTCTTC.